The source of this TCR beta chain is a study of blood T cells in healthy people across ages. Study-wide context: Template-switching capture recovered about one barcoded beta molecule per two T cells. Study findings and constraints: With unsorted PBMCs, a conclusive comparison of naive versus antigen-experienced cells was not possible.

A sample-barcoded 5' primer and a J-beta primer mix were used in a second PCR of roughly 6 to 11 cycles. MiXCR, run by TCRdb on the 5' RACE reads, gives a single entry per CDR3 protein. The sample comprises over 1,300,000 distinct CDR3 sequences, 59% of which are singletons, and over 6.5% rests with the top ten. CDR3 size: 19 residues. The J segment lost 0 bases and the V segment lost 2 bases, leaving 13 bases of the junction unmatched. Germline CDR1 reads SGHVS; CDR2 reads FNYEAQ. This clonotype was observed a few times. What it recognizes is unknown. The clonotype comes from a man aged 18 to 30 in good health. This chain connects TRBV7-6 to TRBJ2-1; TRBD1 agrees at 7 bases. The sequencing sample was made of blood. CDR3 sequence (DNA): TGTGCCAGCAGCTTACCCCACCAATACAGGGGTAGCTCCTACAATGAGCAGTTCTTC. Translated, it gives CASSLPHQYRGSSYNEQFF.